The source of this T cell receptor beta chain is a study of blood T cell repertoires in COVID-19. Method: immunoSEQ multiplex PCR; TCRdb's copy keeps in-frame clones and lacks some. The sample includes roughly 100,000 clones, over 65% seen only once; the top ten take 4% to 5.5%. The V end lost 3 bases, the J end lost 2 bases, and 11 bases lay between the germline ends. Germline V gene sequence: CDR1 SGDLS, CDR2 YYNGEE. The length of the CDR3 is 14 residues. The chain has TRBV9 and TRBJ1-1; D unclear. This TCR derives from a human donor in a cohort sampled during active COVID-19. The material sequenced was peripheral blood. Written as DNA, the CDR3 is TGTGCCAGCAGCGCTCAAGCATTTAACACTGAAGCTTTCTTT. The encoded protein is CASSAQAFNTEAFF.